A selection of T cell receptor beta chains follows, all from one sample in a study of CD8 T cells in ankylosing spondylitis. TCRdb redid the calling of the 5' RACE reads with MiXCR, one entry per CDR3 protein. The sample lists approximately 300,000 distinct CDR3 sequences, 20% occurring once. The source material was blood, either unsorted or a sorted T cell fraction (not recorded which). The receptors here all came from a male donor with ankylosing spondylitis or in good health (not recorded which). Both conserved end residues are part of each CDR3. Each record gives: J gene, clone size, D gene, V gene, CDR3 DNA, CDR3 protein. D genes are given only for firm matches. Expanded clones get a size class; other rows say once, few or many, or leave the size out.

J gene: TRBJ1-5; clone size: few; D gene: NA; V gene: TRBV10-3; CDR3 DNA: TGTGCCATCAGTGAGTCAGGATGGCAGCCCCAGCATTTT; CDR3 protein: CAISESGWQPQHF
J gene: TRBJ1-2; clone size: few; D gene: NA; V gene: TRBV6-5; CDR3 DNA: TGTGCCAGCAGTTACTCTCAGGGGTTGCAGTTTGGCTACACCTTC; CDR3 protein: CASSYSQGLQFGYTF
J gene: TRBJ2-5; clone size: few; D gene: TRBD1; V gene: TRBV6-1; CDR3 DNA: TGTGCCAGCAGGCCGACAGGGGGGGAGGAGACCCAGTACTTC; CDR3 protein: CASRPTGGEETQYF
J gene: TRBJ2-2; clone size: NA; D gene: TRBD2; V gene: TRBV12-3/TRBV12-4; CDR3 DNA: TGTGCCAGCAGTATCGGGCTAGCGGGTCCCACCGGGGAGCTGTTTTTT; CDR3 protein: CASSIGLAGPTGELFF
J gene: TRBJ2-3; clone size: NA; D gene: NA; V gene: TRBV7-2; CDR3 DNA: TGTGCCGGCAGCTTCATGGGAGTCCTTAGCACAGATACGCAGTATTTT; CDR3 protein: CAGSFMGVLSTDTQYF
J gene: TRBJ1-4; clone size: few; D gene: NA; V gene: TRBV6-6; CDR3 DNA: TGTGCCAGCAGTGGAAATGAAAAACTGTTTTTT; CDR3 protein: CASSGNEKLFF
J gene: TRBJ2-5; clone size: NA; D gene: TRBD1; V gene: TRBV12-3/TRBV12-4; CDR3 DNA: TGTGCCAGCAGTTTACAGGGGGCGGATGAGACCCAGTACTTC; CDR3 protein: CASSLQGADETQYF
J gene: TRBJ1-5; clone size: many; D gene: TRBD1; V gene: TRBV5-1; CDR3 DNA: TGCGCCAGCAGCTTGGGGGACAGGGGCAATCAGCCCCAGCATTTT; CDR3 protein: CASSLGDRGNQPQHF
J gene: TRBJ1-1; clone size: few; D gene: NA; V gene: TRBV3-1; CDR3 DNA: TGTGCCAGCAGCCAAGGGGCCACTGAAGCTTTCTTT; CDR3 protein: CASSQGATEAFF
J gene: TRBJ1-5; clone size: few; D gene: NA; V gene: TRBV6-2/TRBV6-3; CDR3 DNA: TGTGCCAGCAGTTACTCGTTCAGTAGCAATCAGCCCCAGCATTTT; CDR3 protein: CASSYSFSSNQPQHF
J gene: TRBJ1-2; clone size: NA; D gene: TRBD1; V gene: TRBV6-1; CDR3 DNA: TGTGCCAGCAGCCCGACAGGGGGCCGTGGCTACACCTTC; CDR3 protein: CASSPTGGRGYTF